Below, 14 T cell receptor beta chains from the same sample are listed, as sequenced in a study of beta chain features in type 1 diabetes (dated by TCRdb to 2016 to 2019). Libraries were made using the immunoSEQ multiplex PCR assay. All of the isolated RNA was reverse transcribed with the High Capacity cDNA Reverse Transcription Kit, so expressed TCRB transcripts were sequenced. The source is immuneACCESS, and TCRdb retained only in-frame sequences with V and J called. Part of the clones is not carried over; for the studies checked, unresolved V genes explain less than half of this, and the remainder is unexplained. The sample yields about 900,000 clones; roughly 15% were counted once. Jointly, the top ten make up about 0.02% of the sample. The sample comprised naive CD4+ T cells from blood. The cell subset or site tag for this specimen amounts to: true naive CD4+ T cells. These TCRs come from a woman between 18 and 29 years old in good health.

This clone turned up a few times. In nucleotides, the CDR3 is TGTGCCAGCAGCTTTAACGGGGAGAACACCGGGGAGCTGTTTTTT. Amino acids: CASSFNGENTGELFF. The chain is built from TRBV5-4 and TRBJ2-2; tentative D call: TRBD2 (5 bases). This CDR3 spans 15 amino acids. Trimming shortened V by 2 bases and J by 1 base, and 9 bases separated the two germline ends. The germline V gene encodes CDR1 SGHNT and CDR2 YYREEE (reference sequence).

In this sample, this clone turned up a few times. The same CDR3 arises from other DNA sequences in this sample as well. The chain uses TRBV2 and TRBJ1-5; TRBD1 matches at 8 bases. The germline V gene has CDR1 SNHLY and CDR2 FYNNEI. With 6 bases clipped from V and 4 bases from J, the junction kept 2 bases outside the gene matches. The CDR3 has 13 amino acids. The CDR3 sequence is CASRQGGNQPQHF. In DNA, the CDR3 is TGTGCCAGCAGACAGGGGGGTAATCAGCCCCAGCATTTT.

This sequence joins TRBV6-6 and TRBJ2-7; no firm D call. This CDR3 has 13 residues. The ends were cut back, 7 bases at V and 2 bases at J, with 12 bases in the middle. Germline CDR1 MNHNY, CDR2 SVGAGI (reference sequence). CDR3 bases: TGTGCCAGCAATAGGGTTCCCACCTACGAGCAGTACTTC. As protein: CASNRVPTYEQYF.

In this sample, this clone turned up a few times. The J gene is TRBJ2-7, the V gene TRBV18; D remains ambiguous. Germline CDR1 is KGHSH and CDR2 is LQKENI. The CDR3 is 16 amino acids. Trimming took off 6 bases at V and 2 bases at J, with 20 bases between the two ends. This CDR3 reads CASSDGTGQLAYEQYF. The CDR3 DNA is TGTGCCAGCTCGGACGGTACTGGGCAGCTAGCCTACGAGCAGTACTTC.

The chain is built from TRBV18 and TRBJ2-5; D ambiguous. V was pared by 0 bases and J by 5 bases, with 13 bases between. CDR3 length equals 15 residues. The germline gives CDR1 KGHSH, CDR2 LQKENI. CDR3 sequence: CASSPPGSNMETQYF. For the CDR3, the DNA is TGTGCCAGCTCACCACCGGGAAGTAATATGGAGACCCAGTACTTC.

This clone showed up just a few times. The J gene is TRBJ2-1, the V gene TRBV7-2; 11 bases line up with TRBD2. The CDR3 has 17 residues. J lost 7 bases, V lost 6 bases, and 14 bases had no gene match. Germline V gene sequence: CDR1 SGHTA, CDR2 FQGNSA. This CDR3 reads CASRQSSGRAQLNEQFF. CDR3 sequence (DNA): TGTGCCAGCAGACAAAGTAGCGGGAGGGCCCAACTTAATGAGCAGTTCTTC.

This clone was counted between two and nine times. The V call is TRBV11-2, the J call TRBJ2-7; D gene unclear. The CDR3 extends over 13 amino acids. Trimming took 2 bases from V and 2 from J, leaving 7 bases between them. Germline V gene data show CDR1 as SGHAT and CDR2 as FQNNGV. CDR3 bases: TGTGCCAGCAGCTTACAGTTGGCCTACGAGCAGTACTTC. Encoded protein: CASSLQLAYEQYF.

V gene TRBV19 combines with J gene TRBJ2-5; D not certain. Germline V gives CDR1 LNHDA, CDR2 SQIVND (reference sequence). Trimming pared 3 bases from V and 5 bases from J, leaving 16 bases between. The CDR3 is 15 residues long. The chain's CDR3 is CASSINRSINETQYF. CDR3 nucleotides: TGTGCCAGTAGTATTAATAGATCTATCAATGAGACCCAGTACTTC.

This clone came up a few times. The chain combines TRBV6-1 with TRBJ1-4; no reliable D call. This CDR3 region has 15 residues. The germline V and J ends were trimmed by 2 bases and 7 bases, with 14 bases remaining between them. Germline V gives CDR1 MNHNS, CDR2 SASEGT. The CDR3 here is CASSEFGVVGEKLFF. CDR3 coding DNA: TGTGCCAGCAGTGAATTTGGGGTTGTCGGTGAAAAACTGTTTTTT.

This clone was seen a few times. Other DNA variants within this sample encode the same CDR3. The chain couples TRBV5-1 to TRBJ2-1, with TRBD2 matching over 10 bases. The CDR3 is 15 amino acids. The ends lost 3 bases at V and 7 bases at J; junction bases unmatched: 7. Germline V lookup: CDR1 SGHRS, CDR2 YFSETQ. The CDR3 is CASSSLAGVGNEQFF. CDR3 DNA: TGCGCCAGCAGCTCCCTAGCGGGAGTGGGGAATGAGCAGTTCTTC.

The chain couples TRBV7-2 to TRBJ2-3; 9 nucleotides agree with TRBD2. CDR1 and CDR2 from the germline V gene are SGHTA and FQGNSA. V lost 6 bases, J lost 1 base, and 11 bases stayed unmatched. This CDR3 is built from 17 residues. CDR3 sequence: CASSSYSGSWGTDTQYF. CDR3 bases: TGTGCCAGCAGTTCATATAGCGGGAGTTGGGGCACAGATACGCAGTATTTT.

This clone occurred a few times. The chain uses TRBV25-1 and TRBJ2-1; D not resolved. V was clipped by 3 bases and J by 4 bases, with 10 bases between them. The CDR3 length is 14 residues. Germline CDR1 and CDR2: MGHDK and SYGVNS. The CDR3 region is CASSDYQAYNEQFF. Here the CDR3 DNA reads TGTGCCAGCAGTGACTACCAAGCATACAATGAGCAGTTCTTC.

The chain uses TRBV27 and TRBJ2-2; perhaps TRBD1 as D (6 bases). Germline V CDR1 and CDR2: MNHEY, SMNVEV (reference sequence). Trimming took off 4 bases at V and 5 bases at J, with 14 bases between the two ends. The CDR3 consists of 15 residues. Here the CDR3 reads CASSSRTGRTGELFF. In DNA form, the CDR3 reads TGTGCCAGCAGTTCTCGAACAGGGCGGACCGGGGAGCTGTTTTTT.

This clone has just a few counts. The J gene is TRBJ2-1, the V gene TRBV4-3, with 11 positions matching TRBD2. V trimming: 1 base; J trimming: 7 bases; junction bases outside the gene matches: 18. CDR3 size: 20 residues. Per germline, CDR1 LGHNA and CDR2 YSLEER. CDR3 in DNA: TGCGCCAGCAGCCAAGTACTAGCGGGAGTGCCCCGGGGGGCTATGAATGAGCAGTTCTTC. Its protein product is CASSQVLAGVPRGAMNEQFF.